This record covers a single TCR beta chain. The antigen it recognizes is unknown. One junction end disagrees with the germline gene, perhaps due to a read error. This sample was included in a study of blood T cells in healthy people across ages (dated by TCRdb to between 2015 and 2017). At the level of the whole study: In model experiments, template switching captured roughly one uniquely barcoded TCR beta cDNA molecule for every two T cells. Two additional independent replicas of 1 million unique cDNA reads from the same blood draw were analyzed for two donors (one aged 18 to 29 and one aged 80 or older). The donors were split into four age groups: young (average 16 years), middle-aged (more than 35), aged (approximately 60) and long-lived (roughly 86). Using deep sequencing normalized with unique cDNA molecular identifiers, the study measured how TCR beta repertoire diversity changes with age. To avoid experimental bias, donors of different ages were distributed randomly across sequencing lanes.

Overall study results and their limits: Donor CMV infection status was unknown, potentially confounding age-related changes in expanded clonotypes. There was a strong correlation between observed TCR beta diversity and the percentage of naive T cells measured by flow cytometry. Compared with the aged group, the long-lived group had more naive CD4+ T cells, fewer expanded clones and increased TCR diversity, suggesting age selection. Total diversity estimates from one million sequenced T cells were considered lower bounds and underestimates. As age increased, observed TCR beta diversity per million T cells dropped in a roughly linear way, and a significant reduction was already evident by age 40. Conclusive comparison of naive and antigen-experienced compartments was prevented by the profiling of bulk unsorted PBMCs.

The library was obtained by 5' RACE. These reads were obtained on an Illumina HiSeq 2500. The second PCR ran for roughly 7 to 11 cycles and used a J-beta primer mix along with a sample-barcoded 5' primer. A template-switch 5' adaptor carrying 12 random nucleotides introduced a unique molecular identifier onto each TCR beta cDNA molecule. Each sample yielded at least 2.5 million CDR3-containing paired-end reads. First-strand cDNA synthesis was performed from all RNA using the Mint cDNA synthesis kit, with priming by a TRBC-specific oligonucleotide. All cDNA was treated with uracil-DNA glycosylase and then went through a first 18-cycle PCR with the universal primers M1SS and BC2_uni_R. The original methods were these. Each sample was normalized by randomly selecting 1 million high-quality reads, each carrying a distinct molecular identifier. Reads with shared molecular identifiers were discarded instead of being binned into consensus sequences. MiTCR, run with a Q25 quality threshold and the strictest error-elimination algorithm, handled CDR3 identification, clonotype clustering and error correction. Lower-bound total TCR beta diversity was estimated with a nonparametric unseen species model using Euler transformation. TCRdb reprocessing: public reads trimmed at Q25 with fastp, clones called with MiXCR, in-frame beta chains kept. CDR3 protein sequences are deduplicated, and each keeps its most common genes and DNA. TCRdb assigned the V and J calls; the authors' analysis was not used. The sample records roughly 570,000 distinct CDR3 sequences, 25% to 30% of which are singletons. The top ten constitute about a fifth of the sample.

The CDR3 has 15 amino acids, counting the end cysteine and phenylalanine. The read is trimmed to its CDR3 DNA, 45 bases read in frame from base 1. CDR1 and CDR2 were assigned from the germline V gene (reference sequence) as DFQATT and SNEGSKA. The 39 donors, aged 6 to 90 years, were systemically healthy Caucasian individuals from Russia. Around 10 milliliters of peripheral blood were collected from each donor into EDTA-treated Vacutainer tubes. Ficoll-Paque density-gradient centrifugation was used to isolate PBMCs, with at least 7 million per sample. Total RNA was extracted from PBMCs with Trizol reagent, with at least 6 micrograms obtained per sample. The percentages of naive CD45RAhigh/CD27high T cells were determined by flow cytometry on a PBMC aliquot from every donor.

The sequenced sample was blood. The V gene is TRBV20-1 and the J gene is TRBJ2-3, with the identity of the D gene unclear. The sequence came from a woman in her 70s in good health. This receptor carries the CDR3 CSANPRIQSTDPQYF. The DNA sequence is TGCAGTGCCAACCCAAGGATTCAAAGCACAGATCCGCAGTATTTT.